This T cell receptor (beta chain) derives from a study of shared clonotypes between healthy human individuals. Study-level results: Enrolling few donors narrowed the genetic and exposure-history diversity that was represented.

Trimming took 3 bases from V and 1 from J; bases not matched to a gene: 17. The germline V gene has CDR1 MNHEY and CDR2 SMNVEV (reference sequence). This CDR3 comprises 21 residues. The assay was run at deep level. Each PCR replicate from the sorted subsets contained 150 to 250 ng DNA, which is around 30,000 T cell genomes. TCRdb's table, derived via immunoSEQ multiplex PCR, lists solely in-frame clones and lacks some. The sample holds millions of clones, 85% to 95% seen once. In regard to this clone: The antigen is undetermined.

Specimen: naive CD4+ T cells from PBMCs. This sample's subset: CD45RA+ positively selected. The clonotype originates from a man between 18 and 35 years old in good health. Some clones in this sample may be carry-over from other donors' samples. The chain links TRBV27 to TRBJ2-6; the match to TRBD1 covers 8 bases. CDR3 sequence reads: CASSFLWTISGGASGANVLTF. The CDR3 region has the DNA TGTGCCAGCAGTTTCCTCTGGACGATATCAGGGGGCGCTTCTGGGGCCAACGTCCTGACTTTC.